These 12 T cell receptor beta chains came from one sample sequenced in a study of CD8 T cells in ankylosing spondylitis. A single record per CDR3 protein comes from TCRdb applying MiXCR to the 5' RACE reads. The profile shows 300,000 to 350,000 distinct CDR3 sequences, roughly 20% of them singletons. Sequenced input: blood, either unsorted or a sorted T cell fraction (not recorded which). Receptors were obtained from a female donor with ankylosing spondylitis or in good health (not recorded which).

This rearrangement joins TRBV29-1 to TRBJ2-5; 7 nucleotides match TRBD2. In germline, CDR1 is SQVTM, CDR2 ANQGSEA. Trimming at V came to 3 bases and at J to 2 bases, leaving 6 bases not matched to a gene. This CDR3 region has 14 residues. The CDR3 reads CSVETAGRQETQYF. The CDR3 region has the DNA TGCAGCGTTGAGACAGCGGGACGACAAGAGACCCAGTACTTC.

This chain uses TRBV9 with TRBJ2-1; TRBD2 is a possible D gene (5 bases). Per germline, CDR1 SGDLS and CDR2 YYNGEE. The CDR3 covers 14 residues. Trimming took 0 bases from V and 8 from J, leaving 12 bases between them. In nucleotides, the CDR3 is TGTGCCAGCAGCGTAGAGGGTCCCGGGGATGAGCAGTTCTTC. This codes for CASSVEGPGDEQFF.

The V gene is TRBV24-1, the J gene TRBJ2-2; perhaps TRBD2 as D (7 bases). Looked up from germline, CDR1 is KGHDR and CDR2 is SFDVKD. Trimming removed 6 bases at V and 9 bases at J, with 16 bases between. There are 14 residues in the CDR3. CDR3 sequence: CATSTPGRDRELFF. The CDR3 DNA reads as TGTGCCACCAGTACCCCAGGGAGGGACAGGGAGCTGTTTTTT.

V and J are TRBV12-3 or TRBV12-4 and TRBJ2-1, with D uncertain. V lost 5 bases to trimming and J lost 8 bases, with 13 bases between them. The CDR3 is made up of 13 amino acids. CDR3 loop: CASSPPPKHEQFF. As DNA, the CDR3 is TGTGCCAGCAGTCCCCCCCCGAAGCATGAGCAGTTCTTC.

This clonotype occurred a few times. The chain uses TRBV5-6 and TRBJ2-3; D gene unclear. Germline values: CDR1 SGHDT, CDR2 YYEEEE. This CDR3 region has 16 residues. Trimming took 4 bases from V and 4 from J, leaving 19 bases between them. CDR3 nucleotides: TGTGCCAGCAGCCTCACCCCGGCCCCTGGGGCAGATACGCAGTATTTT. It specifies CASSLTPAPGADTQYF.

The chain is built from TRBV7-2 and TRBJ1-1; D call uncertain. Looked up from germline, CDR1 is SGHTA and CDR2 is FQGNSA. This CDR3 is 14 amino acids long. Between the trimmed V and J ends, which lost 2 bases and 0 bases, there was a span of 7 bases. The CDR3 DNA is TGTGCCAGCAGCTTAAGGGCAGTGAACACTGAAGCTTTCTTT. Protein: CASSLRAVNTEAFF.

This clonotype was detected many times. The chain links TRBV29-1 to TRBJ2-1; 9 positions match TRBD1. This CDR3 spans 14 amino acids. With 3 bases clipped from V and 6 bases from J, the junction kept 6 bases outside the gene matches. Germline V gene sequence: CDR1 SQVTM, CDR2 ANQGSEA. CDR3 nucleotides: TGCAGCGTTGACGGGACAGGGAGGCCCAATGAGCAGTTCTTC. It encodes CSVDGTGRPNEQFF.

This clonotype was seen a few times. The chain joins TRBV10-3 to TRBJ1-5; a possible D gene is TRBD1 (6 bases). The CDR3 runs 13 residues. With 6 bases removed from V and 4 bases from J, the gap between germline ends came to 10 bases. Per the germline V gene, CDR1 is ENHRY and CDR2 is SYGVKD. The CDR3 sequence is CAIRGQGNQPQHF. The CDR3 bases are TGTGCCATCAGAGGGCAGGGGAATCAGCCCCAGCATTTT.

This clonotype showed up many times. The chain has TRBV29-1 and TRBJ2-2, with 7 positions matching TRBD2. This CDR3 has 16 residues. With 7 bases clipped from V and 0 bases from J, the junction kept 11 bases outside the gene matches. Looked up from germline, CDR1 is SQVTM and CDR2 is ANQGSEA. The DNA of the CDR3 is TGCAGCGCCCGACTCCGGGACTACTCGAACACCGGGGAGCTGTTTTTT. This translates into CSARLRDYSNTGELFF.

The CDR3 is CSARTSGDTQYF. CDR3 DNA: TGCAGTGCTAGGACTAGCGGAGATACGCAGTATTTT. This chain uses TRBV20-1 with TRBJ2-3; TRBD2 matches 9 bases. The V gene end was trimmed by 3 bases and the J gene end by 5 bases; junction bases not matched to a gene: 0. The CDR3 totals 12 residues. The germline CDR1 and CDR2 sequences are DFQATT and SNEGSKA (reference sequence).

CDR3 amino acids: CASTVSGTSTDTQYF. The CDR3 DNA reads TGTGCCAGCACCGTTAGCGGGACGAGCACAGATACGCAGTATTTT. This chain links TRBV7-2 with TRBJ2-3; TRBD2 aligns across 8 bases. The germline CDR1 and CDR2 sequences are SGHTA and FQGNSA. The junction had 6 bases not matched to a gene; V was cut back by 7 bases and J by 0 bases. This CDR3 has 15 residues.

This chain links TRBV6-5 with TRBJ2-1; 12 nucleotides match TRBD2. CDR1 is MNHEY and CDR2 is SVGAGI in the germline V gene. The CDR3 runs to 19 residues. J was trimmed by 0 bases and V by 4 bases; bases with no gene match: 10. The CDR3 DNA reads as TGTGCCAGCAGTTTCAGGGTACTAGCGGGAGGTAGCTCCTACAATGAGCAGTTCTTC. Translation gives CASSFRVLAGGSSYNEQFF.